This T cell receptor (beta chain) came from a study of identical twins' blood T cells. TCRdb reprocessed the 5' RACE reads with MiXCR, giving one entry per CDR3 protein. Here the sample spans 350,000 to 400,000 distinct CDR3 sequences, over 25% being singletons. The CDR3 has 11 residues. Germline-derived CDR1 and CDR2 are DFQATT and SNEGSKA (reference sequence). V gave up 0 bases and J gave up 10 bases, with 7 bases separating them. This clonotype was detected only a few times. Sequencing used PBMCs. The clonotype originates from a woman aged 18-49 years in good health. The V and J genes are TRBV20-1 and TRBJ2-1; D remains unclear. DNA for the CDR3: TGCAGTGCTAGAGATTCGTGGGAGCAGTTCTTC. This translates into CSARDSWEQFF.